Each of the 12 T cell receptor beta chains below was sequenced from the same sample in a study of early T cells in non-severe SARS-CoV-2 infection. TCRdb called the 5' RACE reads again in MiXCR, with one record for every CDR3 protein. The sample holds over 90,000 distinct CDR3 sequences, approximately 14% seen once. The specimen sequenced was whole blood. Receptors were obtained from an adult who was a healthcare worker with PCR-confirmed SARS-CoV-2 infection or an uninfected control (not recorded which).

The V and J genes are TRBV7-2 and TRBJ2-1, with a tentative D call TRBD1 (5 bases). V was trimmed by 5 bases and J by 10 bases, leaving 12 bases between them. The CDR3 is made up of 12 amino acids. The germline V gene encodes CDR1 SGHTA and CDR2 FQGNSA. CDR3 nucleotide sequence: TGTGCCAGCAGCCTAGATTGGGGCGAGCAGTTCTTC. This encodes CASSLDWGEQFF.

This clonotype has ten or more counts. DNA for the CDR3: TGTGCCAGCAGTTCCCCCCCCTCCGAGCAGTACTTC. Amino acid sequence: CASSSPPSEQYF. This chain joins TRBV28 and TRBJ2-7; no reliable D call. The germline V gene encodes CDR1 MDHEN and CDR2 SYDVKM. The CDR3 is made up of 12 amino acids. V lost 4 bases and J 6 bases, leaving 10 bases between the germline ends.

This chain joins TRBV20-1 and TRBJ2-1; 7 bases agree with TRBD1. The ends lost 4 bases at V and 4 bases at J; junction bases unmatched: 4. Germline-derived CDR1 and CDR2 are DFQATT and SNEGSKA (reference sequence). This CDR3 contains 13 residues. CDR3 sequence reads: CSATPTGYNEQFF. Written as DNA, the CDR3 is TGCAGTGCTACCCCGACAGGGTACAATGAGCAGTTCTTC.

The chain joins TRBV25-1 to TRBJ2-5; D not certain. Trimming cost V 7 bases and J 5 bases, with 20 bases left between them. Looked up from germline, CDR1 is MGHDK and CDR2 is SYGVNS. There are 15 residues in the CDR3. The CDR3 reads CASISRSKGWETQYF. CDR3 DNA: TGTGCCAGCATTTCCCGGTCGAAAGGATGGGAGACCCAGTACTTC.

This clonotype was seen more than once but under ten times. V is TRBV10-3 and J is TRBJ2-3; TRBD2 matches at 8 bases. Germline V lookup: CDR1 ENHRY, CDR2 SYGVKD. The CDR3 is 14 amino acids. Trimming cost V 7 bases and J 4 bases; bases outside gene matches: 7. The DNA for the CDR3 is TGTGCCATCAAACTACTAGCGGACTCAGATACGCAGTATTTT. The encoded protein is CAIKLLADSDTQYF.

This clonotype was counted a few times. The chain is built from TRBV11-2 and TRBJ2-3; D is ambiguous. The germline V and J ends were trimmed by 3 bases and 1 base, with 11 bases remaining between them. Germline CDR1 SGHAT, CDR2 FQNNGV. This CDR3 region has 15 residues. CDR3 sequence: CASSFGDSGTDTQYF. CDR3 sequence (DNA): TGTGCCAGCAGCTTCGGAGACTCCGGCACAGATACGCAGTATTTT.

CDR3 in amino acids: CASSFSQNTEAFF. The CDR3 DNA reads TGTGCCAGCAGCTTTAGTCAGAACACTGAAGCTTTCTTT. This sequence joins TRBV7-9 and TRBJ1-1; no firm D call. This CDR3 spans 13 amino acids. The germline V and J ends were trimmed by 3 bases and 1 base, with 6 bases remaining between them. Germline V gives CDR1 SEHNR, CDR2 FQNEAQ (reference sequence).

The table lists this clonotype with many counts. The chain uses TRBV7-2 and TRBJ2-1, with D perhaps matching TRBD1 (5 bases). Germline CDR1 SGHTA, CDR2 FQGNSA. Trimming shortened V by 0 bases and J by 7 bases, and 10 bases separated the two germline ends. The CDR3 runs 14 residues. The CDR3 region is CASSLAQGLNEQFF. The CDR3 DNA sequence: TGTGCCAGCAGCTTAGCGCAGGGTTTGAATGAGCAGTTCTTC.

This clonotype occurred many times. The chain uses TRBV11-2 and TRBJ2-3; D is perhaps TRBD2 (6 bases). From germline, CDR1 is SGHAT and CDR2 FQNNGV. CDR3 length equals 16 residues. V lost 5 bases and J 0 bases, leaving 15 bases between the germline ends. Here the CDR3 reads CASSRPGLSSTDTQYF. The CDR3 DNA is TGTGCCAGCAGCCGCCCGGGACTTTCTAGCACAGATACGCAGTATTTT.

This clonotype has at least ten counts. The rearrangement links TRBV24-1 to TRBJ2-2, with D unresolved. The CDR3 length is 14 residues. The V gene lost 4 bases and the J gene lost 1 base, with 6 bases spanning the gap. Germline V gives CDR1 KGHDR, CDR2 SFDVKD. CDR3 sequence (DNA): TGTGCCACCAGTGAATGGGAGAACACCGGGGAGCTGTTTTTT. Residues: CATSEWENTGELFF.

This clonotype occurred a few times. The chain is built from TRBV5-5 and TRBJ2-1; D remains ambiguous. Germline CDR1 reads SGHKS; CDR2 reads YYEKEE (reference sequence). CDR3 length: 15 amino acids. Trimming removed 0 bases from V and 4 bases from J, with 11 bases in between. The CDR3 reads CASSLEGAVYNEQFF. DNA of the CDR3: TGTGCCAGCAGCTTGGAAGGCGCAGTATACAATGAGCAGTTCTTC.

This clonotype was recorded at least ten times. The chain carries TRBV12-3 or TRBV12-4 and TRBJ1-2, with a weak D call TRBD1 (6 bases). The CDR3 runs to 13 residues. V was trimmed by 3 bases and J by 8 bases, leaving 13 bases between them. CDR3 sequence reads: CASSLKQGGGYTF. CDR3 DNA: TGTGCCAGCAGTTTGAAACAGGGCGGAGGCTACACCTTC.